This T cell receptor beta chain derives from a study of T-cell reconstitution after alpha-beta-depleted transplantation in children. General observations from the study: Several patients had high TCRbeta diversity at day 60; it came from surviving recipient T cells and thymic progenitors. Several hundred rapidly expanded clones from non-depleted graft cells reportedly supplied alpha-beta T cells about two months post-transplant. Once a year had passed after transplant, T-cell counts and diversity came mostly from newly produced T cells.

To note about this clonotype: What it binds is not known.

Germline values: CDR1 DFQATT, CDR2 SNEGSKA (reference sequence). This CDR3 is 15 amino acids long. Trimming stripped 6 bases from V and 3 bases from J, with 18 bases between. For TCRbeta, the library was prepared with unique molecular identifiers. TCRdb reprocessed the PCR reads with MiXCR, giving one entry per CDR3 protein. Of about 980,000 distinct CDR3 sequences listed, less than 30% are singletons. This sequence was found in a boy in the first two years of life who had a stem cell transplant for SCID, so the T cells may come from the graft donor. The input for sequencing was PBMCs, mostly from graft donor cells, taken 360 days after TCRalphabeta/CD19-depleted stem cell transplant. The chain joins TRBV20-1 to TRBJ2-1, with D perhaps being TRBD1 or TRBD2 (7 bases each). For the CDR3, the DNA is TGCAGTGCCCAGGGGGAGGGGGCCTACTACAATGAGCAGTTCTTC. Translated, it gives CSAQGEGAYYNEQFF.